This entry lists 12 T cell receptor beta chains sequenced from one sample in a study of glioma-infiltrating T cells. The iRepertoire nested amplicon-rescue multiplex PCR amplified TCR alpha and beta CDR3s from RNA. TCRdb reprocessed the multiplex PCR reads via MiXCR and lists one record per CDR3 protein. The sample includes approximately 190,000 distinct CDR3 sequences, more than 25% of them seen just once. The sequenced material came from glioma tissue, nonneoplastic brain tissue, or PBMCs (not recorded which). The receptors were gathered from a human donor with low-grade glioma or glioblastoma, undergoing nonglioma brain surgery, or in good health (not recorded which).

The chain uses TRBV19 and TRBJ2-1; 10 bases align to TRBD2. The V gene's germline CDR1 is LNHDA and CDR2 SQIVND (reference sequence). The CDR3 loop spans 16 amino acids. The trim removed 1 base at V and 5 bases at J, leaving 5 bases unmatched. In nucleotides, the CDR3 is TGTGCCAGTAGTATAGTAGCTAGCGGGAGAGACAATGAGCAGTTCTTC. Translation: CASSIVASGRDNEQFF.

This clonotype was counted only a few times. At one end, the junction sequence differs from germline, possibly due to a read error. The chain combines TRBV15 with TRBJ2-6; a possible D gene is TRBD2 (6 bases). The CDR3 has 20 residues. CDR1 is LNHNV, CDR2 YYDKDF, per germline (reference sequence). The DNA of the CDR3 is TGTGCCGCCAGCAGACTGAGGGACTCCCGGTCAGGCTCTGGGGCCAACGTCCTGACTTTC. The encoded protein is CAASRLRDSRSGSGANVLTF.

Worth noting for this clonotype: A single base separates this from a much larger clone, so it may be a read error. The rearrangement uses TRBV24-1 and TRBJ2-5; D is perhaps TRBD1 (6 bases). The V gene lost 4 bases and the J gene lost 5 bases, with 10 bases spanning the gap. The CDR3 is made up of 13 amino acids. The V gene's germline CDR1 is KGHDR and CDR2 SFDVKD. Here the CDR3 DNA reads TGTGCCACCAGTGACACAGGGAAGGAGACCCAGTACTTC. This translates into CATSDTGKETQYF.

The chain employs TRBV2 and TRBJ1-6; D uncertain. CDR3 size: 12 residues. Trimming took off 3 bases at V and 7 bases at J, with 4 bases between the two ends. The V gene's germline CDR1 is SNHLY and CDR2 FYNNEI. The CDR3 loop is CASSDGNSPLHF. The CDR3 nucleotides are TGTGCCAGCAGTGACGGGAATTCACCCCTCCACTTT.

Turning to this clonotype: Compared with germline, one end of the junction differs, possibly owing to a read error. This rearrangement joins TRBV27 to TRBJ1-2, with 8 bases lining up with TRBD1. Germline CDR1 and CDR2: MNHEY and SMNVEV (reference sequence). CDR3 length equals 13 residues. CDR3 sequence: CASRETGAGGHTF. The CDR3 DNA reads TGTGCCAGCCGAGAGACAGGGGCAGGTGGCCACACCTTC.

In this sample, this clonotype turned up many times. CDR3 residues: CASSPREKSYEQYF. As DNA, the CDR3 is TGTGCCAGCTCACCCAGGGAGAAGTCCTACGAGCAGTACTTC. The rearrangement links TRBV18 to TRBJ2-7, with D perhaps matching TRBD1 or TRBD2 (5 bases each). Germline V gene sequence: CDR1 KGHSH, CDR2 LQKENI. The CDR3 consists of 14 residues. Trimming took 3 bases from V and 1 from J, leaving 10 bases between them.

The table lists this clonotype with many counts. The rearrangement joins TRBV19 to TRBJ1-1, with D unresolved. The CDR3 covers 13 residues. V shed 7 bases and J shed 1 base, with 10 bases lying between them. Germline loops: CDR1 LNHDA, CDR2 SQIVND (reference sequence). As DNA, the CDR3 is TGTGCCAGTAAGTACACCGCGAACACTGAAGCTTTCTTT. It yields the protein CASKYTANTEAFF. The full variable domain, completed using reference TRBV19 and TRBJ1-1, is DGGITQSPKYLFRKEGQNVTLSCEQNLNHDAMYWYRQDPGQGLRLIYYSQIVNDFQKGDIAEGYSVSREKKESFPLTVTSAQKNPTAFYLCASKYTANTEAFFGQGTRLTVV.

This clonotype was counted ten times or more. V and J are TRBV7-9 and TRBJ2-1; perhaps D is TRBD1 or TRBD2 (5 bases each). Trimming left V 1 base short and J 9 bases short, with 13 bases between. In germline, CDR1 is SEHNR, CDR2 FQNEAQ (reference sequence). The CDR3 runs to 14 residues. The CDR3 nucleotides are TGTGCCAGCAGCTTAGGAGGGACCCACACTGAGCAGTTCTTC. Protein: CASSLGGTHTEQFF.

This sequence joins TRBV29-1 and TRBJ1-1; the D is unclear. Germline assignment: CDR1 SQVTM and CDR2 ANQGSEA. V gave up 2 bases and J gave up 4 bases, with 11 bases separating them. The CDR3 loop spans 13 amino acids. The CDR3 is CSVETAGITEAFF. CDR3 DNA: TGCAGCGTTGAAACAGCGGGGATCACTGAAGCTTTCTTT. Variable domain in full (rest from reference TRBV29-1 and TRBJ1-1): SAVISQKPSRDICQRGTSLTIQCQVDSQVTMMFWYRQQPGQSLTLIATANQGSEATYESGFVIDKFPISRPNLTFSTLTVSNMSPEDSSIYLCSVETAGITEAFFGQGTRLTVV.

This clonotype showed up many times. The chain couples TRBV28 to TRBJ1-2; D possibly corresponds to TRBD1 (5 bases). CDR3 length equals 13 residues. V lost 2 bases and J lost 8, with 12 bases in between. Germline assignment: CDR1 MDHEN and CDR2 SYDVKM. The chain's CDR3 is CASSLARDWGYTF. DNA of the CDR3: TGTGCCAGCAGTTTAGCGAGGGACTGGGGCTACACCTTC.

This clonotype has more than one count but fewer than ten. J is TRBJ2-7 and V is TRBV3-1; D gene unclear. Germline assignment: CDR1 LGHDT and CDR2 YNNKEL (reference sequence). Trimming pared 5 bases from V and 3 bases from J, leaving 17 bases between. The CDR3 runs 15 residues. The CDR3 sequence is CASSSSDGRLYEQYF. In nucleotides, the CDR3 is TGTGCCAGCAGCTCCTCGGACGGAAGACTCTACGAGCAGTACTTC.

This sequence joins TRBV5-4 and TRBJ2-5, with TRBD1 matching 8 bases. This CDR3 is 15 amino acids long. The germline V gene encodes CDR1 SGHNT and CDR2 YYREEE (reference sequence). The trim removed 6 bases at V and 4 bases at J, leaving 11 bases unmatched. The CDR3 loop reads CASIIGQGSLETQYF. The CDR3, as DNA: TGTGCCAGCATCATCGGACAGGGTTCCTTAGAGACCCAGTACTTC. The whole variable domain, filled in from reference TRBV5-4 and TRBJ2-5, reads ETGVTQSPTHLIKTRGQQVTLRCSSQSGHNTVSWYQQALGQGPQFIFQYYREEENGRGNFPPRFSGLQFPNYSSELNVNALELDDSALYLCASIIGQGSLETQYFGPGTRLLVL.